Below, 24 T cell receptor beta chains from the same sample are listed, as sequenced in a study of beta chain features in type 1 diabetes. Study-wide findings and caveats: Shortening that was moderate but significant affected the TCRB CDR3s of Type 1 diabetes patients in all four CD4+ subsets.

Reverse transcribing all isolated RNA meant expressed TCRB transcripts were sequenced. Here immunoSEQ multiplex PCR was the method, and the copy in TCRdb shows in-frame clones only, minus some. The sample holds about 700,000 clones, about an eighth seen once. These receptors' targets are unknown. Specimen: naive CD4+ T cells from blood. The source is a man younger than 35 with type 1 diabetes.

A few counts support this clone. As DNA, the CDR3 is TGTGCCAGCAGTTCCGGACGGCCAACAGATACGCAGTATTTT. It yields the protein CASSSGRPTDTQYF. This chain connects TRBV6-5 to TRBJ2-3; D remains unclear. Trimming took off 4 bases at V and 3 bases at J, with 11 bases between the two ends. The germline V gene encodes CDR1 MNHEY and CDR2 SVGAGI. The CDR3 sequence is 14 residues long.

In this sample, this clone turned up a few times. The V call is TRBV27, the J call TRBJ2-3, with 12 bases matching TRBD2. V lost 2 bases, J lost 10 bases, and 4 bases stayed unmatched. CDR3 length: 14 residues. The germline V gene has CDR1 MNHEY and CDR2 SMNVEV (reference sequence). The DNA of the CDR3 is TGTGCCAGCAGTTTAAGTCTAGCGGGGGGGCCGCAGTATTTT. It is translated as CASSLSLAGGPQYF.

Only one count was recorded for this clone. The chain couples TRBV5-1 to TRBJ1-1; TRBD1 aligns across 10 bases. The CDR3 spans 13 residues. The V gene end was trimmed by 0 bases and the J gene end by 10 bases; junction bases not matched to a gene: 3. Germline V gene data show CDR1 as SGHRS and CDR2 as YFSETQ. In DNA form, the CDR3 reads TGCGCCAGCAGCTTGGGACAGGGGGCTACAGCTTTCTTT. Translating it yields CASSLGQGATAFF.

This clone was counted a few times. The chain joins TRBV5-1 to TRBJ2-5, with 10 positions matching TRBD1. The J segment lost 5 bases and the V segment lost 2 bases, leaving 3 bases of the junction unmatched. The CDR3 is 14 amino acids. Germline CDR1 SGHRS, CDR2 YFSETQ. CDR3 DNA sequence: TGCGCCAGCAGCTTCGGACAGGGGGAGGAGACCCAGTACTTC. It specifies CASSFGQGEETQYF. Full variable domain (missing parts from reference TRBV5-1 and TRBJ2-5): KAGVTQTPRYLIKTRGQQVTLSCSPISGHRSVSWYQQTPGQGLQFLFEYFSETQRNKGNFPGRFSGRQFSNSRSEMNVSTLELGDSALYLCASSFGQGEETQYFGPGTRLLVL.

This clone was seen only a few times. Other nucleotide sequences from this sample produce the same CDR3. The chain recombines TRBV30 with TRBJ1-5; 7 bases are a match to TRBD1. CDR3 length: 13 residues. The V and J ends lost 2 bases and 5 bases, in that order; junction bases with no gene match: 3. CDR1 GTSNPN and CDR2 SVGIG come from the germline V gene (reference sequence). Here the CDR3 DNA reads TGTGCCTGGAGTTCAGGGGGAGATCAGCCCCAGCATTTT. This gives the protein CAWSSGGDQPQHF.

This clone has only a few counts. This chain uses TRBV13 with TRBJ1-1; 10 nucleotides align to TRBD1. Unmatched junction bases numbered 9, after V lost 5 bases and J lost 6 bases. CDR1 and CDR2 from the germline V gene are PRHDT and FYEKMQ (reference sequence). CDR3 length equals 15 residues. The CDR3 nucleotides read TGTGCCAGCAGCCTCCGGACAGGGGGGATCTCTGAAGCTTTCTTT. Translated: CASSLRTGGISEAFF.

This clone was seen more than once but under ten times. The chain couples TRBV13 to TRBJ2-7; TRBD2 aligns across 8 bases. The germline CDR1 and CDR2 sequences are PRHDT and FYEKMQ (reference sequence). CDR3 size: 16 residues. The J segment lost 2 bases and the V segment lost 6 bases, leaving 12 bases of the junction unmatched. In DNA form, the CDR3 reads TGTGCCAGCAGGGAGCGGGGGCCCGGGGGCGCCTACGAGCAGTACTTC. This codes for CASRERGPGGAYEQYF.

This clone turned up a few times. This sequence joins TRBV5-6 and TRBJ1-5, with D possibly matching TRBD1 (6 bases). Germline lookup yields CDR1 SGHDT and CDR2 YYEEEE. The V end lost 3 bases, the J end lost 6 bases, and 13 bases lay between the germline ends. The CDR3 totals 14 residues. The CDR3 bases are TGTGCCAGCAGCTACGGGGGCTTAGGTCAGCCCCAGCATTTT. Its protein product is CASSYGGLGQPQHF.

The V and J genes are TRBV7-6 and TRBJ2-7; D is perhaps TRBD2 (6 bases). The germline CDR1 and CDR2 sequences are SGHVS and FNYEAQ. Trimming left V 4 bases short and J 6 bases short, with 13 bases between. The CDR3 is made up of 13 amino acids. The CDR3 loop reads CASSSGQGGEQYF. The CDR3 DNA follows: TGTGCCAGCAGCTCTGGGCAGGGAGGCGAGCAGTACTTC.

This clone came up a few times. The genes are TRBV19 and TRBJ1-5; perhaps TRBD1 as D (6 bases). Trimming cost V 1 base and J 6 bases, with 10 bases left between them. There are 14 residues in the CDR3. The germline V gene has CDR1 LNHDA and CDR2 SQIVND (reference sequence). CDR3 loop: CASSIGTGPQPQHF. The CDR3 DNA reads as TGTGCCAGTAGTATAGGCACAGGGCCTCAGCCCCAGCATTTT.

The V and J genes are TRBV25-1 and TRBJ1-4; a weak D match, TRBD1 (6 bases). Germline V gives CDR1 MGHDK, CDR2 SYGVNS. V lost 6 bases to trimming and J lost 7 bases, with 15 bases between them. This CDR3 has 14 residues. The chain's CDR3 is CASSDGGVGEKLFF. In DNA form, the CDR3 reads TGTGCCAGCAGCGATGGGGGCGTGGGTGAAAAACTGTTTTTT.

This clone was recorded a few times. The CDR3 bases are TGTGCCAGCAGTTCACTAGCGGGAACCTCCTACAATGAGCAGTTCTTC. Translating it yields CASSSLAGTSYNEQFF. This chain connects TRBV6-4 to TRBJ2-1, with 10 bases lining up with TRBD2. Germline loops: CDR1 MRHNA, CDR2 SNTAGT. The CDR3 loop spans 16 amino acids. The V segment lost 5 bases and the J segment 0 bases; nucleotides outside the gene matches: 4.

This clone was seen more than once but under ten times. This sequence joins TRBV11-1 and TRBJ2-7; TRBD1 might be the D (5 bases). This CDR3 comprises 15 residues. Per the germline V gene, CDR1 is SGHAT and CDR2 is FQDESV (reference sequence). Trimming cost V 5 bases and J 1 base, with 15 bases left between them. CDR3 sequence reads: CASSRQGWNSYEQYF. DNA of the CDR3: TGTGCCAGCAGCCGGCAGGGATGGAATTCCTACGAGCAGTACTTC.

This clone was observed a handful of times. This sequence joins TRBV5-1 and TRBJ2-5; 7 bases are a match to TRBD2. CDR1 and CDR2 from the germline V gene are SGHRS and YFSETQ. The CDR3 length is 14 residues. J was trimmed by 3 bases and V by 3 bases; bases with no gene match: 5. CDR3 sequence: CASSWRLAEETQYF. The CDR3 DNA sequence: TGCGCCAGCAGCTGGAGACTAGCTGAAGAGACCCAGTACTTC.

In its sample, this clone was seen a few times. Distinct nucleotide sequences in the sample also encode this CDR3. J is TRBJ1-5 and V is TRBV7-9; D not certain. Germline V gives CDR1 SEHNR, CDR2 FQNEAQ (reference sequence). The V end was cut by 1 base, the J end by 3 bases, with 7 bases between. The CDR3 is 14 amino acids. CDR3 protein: CASSLGQDNQPQHF. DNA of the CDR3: TGTGCCAGCAGCTTAGGCCAGGACAATCAGCCCCAGCATTTT.

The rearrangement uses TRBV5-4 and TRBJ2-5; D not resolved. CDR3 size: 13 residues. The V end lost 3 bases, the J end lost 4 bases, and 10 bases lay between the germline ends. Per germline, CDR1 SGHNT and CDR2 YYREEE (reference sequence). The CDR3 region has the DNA TGTGCCAGCAGCTCCCCACTCCTAGAGACCCAGTACTTC. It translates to CASSSPLLETQYF.

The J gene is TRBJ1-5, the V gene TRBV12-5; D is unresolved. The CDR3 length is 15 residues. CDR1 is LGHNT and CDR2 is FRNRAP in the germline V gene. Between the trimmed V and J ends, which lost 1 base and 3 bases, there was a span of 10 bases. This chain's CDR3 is CASGLGSGINQPQHF. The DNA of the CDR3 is TGTGCTAGTGGTTTGGGGTCAGGCATCAATCAGCCCCAGCATTTT.

CDR3 amino acids: CASKLQSSYEQYF. CDR3 DNA: TGTGCCAGCAAACTTCAGAGCTCCTACGAGCAGTACTTC. The chain recombines TRBV13 with TRBJ2-7; D uncertain. The CDR3 is 13 residues long. Per the germline V gene, CDR1 is PRHDT and CDR2 is FYEKMQ (reference sequence). Trimming took off 7 bases at V and 0 bases at J, with 10 bases between the two ends.

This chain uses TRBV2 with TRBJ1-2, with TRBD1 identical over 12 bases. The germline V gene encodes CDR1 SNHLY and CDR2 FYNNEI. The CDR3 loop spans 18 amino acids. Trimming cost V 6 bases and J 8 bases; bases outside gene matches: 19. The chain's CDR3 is CASSRDWGTGGAVDGYTF. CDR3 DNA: TGTGCCAGCAGCCGCGACTGGGGGACAGGGGGCGCCGTCGACGGCTACACCTTC.

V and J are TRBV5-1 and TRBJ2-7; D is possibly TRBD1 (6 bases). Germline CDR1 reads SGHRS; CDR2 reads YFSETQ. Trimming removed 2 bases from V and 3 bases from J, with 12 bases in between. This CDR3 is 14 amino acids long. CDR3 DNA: TGCGCCAGCAGCTTCCGGGACACCGACTACGAGCAGTACTTC. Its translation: CASSFRDTDYEQYF.

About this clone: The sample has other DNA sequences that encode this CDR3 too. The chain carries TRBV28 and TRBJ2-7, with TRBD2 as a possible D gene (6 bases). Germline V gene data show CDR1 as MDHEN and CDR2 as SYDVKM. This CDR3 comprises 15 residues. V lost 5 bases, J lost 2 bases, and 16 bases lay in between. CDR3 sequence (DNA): TGTGCCAGCAGTCCCCCCGGGGGACCGACCTACGAGCAGTACTTC. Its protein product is CASSPPGGPTYEQYF.

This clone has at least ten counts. CDR3 in amino acids: CASSQAHNNEQFF. CDR3 sequence (DNA): TGTGCCAGCAGCCAAGCTCATAACAATGAGCAGTTCTTC. The V gene is TRBV14, the J gene TRBJ2-1; no firm D call. This CDR3 contains 13 residues. Trimming pared 1 base from V and 5 bases from J, leaving 6 bases between. The germline gives CDR1 SGHDN, CDR2 FVKESK.

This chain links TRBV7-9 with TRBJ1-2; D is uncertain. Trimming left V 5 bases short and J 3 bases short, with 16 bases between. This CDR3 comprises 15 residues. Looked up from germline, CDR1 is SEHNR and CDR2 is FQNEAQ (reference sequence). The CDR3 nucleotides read TGTGCCAGCAGCCCAGATGGAGGGCGGGACTATGGCTACACCTTC. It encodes CASSPDGGRDYGYTF.

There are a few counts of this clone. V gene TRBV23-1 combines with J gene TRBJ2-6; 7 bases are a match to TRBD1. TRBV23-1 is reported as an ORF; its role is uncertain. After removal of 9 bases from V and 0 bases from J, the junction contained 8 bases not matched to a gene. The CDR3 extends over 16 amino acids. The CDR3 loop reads CARSRGHNSGANVLTF. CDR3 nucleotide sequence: TGCGCCAGGTCGAGGGGGCATAACTCTGGGGCCAACGTCCTGACTTTC.